This section outlines one T cell receptor beta chain sequence together with its context. The antigen remains undetermined. Researchers ran the PCR with 60 Vbeta and 13 Jbeta primers. Libraries were prepared by immunoSEQ multiplex PCR; TCRdb keeps only in-frame clonotypes and omits some of them. This sample has around 140,000 clones; approximately 80% occur once, and the top ten carry 9% to 10%. Germline V lookup: CDR1 MDHEN, CDR2 SYDVKM. The CDR3 contains 12 residues. With 2 bases removed from V and 7 bases from J, the gap between germline ends came to 9 bases. The data stem from a study of cytomegalovirus exposure and HLA in healthy donors. Study conclusions and caveats: From TCR beta sequences, most subjects' HLA-A and HLA-B alleles were reportedly predicted accurately. In a later analysis, parvovirus B19, influenza, CMV and Epstein-Barr virus appeared linked to several top co-occurrence clusters.

J is TRBJ2-7 and V is TRBV28, with D hard to call. The specimen sequenced was PBMCs. The TCR comes from a woman aged 55-75 years in good health and CMV-seropositive. The CDR3 sequence: CASSLDREEQYF. Written as DNA, the CDR3 is TGTGCCAGCAGTTTAGATAGAGAAGAGCAGTACTTC.